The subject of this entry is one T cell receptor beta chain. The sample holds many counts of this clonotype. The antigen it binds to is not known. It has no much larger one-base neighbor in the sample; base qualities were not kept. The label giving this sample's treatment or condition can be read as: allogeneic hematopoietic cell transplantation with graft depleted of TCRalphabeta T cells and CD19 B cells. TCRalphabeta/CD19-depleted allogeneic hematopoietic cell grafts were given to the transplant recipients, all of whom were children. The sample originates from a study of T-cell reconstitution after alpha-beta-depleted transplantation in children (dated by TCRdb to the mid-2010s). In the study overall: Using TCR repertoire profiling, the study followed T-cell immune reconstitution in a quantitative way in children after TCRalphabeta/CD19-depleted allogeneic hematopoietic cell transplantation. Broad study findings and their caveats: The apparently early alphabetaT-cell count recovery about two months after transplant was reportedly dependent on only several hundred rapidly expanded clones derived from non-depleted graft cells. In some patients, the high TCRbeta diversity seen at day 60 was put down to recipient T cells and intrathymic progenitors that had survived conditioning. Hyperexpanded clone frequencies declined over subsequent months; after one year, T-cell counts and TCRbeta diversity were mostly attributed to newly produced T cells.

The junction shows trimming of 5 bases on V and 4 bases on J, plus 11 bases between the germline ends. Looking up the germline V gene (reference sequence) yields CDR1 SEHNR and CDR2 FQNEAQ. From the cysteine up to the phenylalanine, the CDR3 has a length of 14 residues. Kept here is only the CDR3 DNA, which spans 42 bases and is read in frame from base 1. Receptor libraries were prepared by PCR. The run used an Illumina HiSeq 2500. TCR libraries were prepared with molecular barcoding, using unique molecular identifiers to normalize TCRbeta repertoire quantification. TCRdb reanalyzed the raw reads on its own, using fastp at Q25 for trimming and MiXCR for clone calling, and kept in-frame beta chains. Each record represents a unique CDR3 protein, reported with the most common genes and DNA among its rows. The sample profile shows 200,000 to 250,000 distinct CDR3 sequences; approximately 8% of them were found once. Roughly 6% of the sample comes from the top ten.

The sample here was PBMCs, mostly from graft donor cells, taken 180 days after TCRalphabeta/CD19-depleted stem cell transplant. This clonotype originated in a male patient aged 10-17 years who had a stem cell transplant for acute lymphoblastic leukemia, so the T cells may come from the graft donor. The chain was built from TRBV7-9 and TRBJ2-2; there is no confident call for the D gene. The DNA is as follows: TGTGCCAGCAGCGGCGACCAAAGCACCGGGGAGCTGTTTTTT. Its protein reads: CASSGDQSTGELFF.